This T cell receptor beta chain derives from a study of spatial heterogeneity in lung cancer. This clonotype was found many times. Its matching antigen is unknown. The CDR3 has 11 residues. Germline CDR1 is ENHRY and CDR2 is SYGVKD. Trimming removed 3 bases at V and 8 bases at J, with 7 bases between. Regarding time point: sample taken at primary tumor resection. Findings of the study overall: The number of expanded tumor alpha and beta chains correlated with mutation number. Beta chains had an estimated 13% coverage of tumor T cells, and alpha chains had roughly 7%.

From the 5' RACE reads, TCRdb called clonotypes with MiXCR, one entry per CDR3 protein. Here the sample spans some 10,000 distinct CDR3 sequences, around 6.5% being singletons. This sequence joins TRBV10-3 and TRBJ1-2, with D unresolved. This clonotype originated in a male donor with early-stage non-small cell lung cancer. This specimen was lung tumor tissue, taken at surgery. DNA of the CDR3: TGTGCCATCAGTGATGGACGGGGCTACACCTTC. It yields the protein CAISDGRGYTF.